Listed below are T cell receptor beta chains from one sample, sequenced in a study of cytomegalovirus exposure and HLA in healthy donors. The repertoire was sequenced with immunoSEQ multiplex PCR; TCRdb's copy has only in-frame clones and lacks some. The data show some 200,000 clones, with roughly 68% seen just once and about 3% held by the top ten. Sequencing input: PBMCs. These receptors all stem from a man aged 35 to 55 in good health and CMV-seropositive. The CDR3 runs from the conserved cysteine through the conserved F or W. D genes are given only for firm matches. Size is stated for part of the rows, as once, few or many counts, or as a class when the clone is expanded.

clone size: .; D gene: TRBD2; J gene: TRBJ2-7; V gene: TRBV29-1; CDR3 protein: CSGGGGSEQYF; CDR3 DNA: TGCAGCGGGGGCGGGGGATCCGAGCAGTACTTC
clone size: .; D gene: .; J gene: TRBJ2-1; V gene: TRBV29-1; CDR3 protein: CSVVGGAGAYNEQFF; CDR3 DNA: TGCAGCGTTGTAGGTGGGGCAGGGGCCTACAATGAGCAGTTCTTC
clone size: .; D gene: .; J gene: TRBJ2-5; V gene: TRBV5-1; CDR3 protein: CASSLTGLLGEAQYF; CDR3 DNA: TGCGCCAGCAGCTTAACGGGACTCCTAGGGGAGGCCCAGTACTTC
clone size: few; D gene: .; J gene: TRBJ2-5; V gene: TRBV5-1; CDR3 protein: CASSPTSFEQETQYF; CDR3 DNA: TGCGCCAGCAGCCCGACTTCTTTTGAGCAAGAGACCCAGTACTTC
clone size: .; D gene: .; J gene: TRBJ2-5; V gene: TRBV5-1; CDR3 protein: CASSPRQNQETQYF; CDR3 DNA: TGCGCCAGCAGCCCACGACAGAACCAAGAGACCCAGTACTTC
clone size: .; D gene: .; J gene: TRBJ1-6; V gene: TRBV6-1; CDR3 protein: CASSEVSSYNSPLHF; CDR3 DNA: TGTGCCAGCAGTGAAGTCAGCTCCTATAATTCACCCCTCCACTTT
clone size: few; D gene: .; J gene: TRBJ2-3; V gene: TRBV7-2; CDR3 protein: CASSYNTDTQYF; CDR3 DNA: TGTGCCAGCAGCTACAACACAGATACGCAGTATTTT
clone size: .; D gene: .; J gene: TRBJ1-1; V gene: TRBV2; CDR3 protein: CANQGYTEAFF; CDR3 DNA: TGTGCCAACCAGGGCTACACTGAAGCTTTCTTT
clone size: .; D gene: TRBD1; J gene: TRBJ2-5; V gene: TRBV10-1; CDR3 protein: CASTGTGAPLQETQYF; CDR3 DNA: TGCGCCAGCACCGGGACAGGCGCTCCTCTCCAAGAGACCCAGTACTTC
clone size: .; D gene: TRBD1; J gene: TRBJ2-5; V gene: TRBV5-1; CDR3 protein: CASSLGTGHQETQYF; CDR3 DNA: TGCGCCAGCAGCTTGGGGACAGGACACCAAGAGACCCAGTACTTC
clone size: .; D gene: .; J gene: TRBJ2-7; V gene: TRBV4-1; CDR3 protein: CASSQVFGGTYEQYF; CDR3 DNA: TGCGCCAGCAGCCAAGTGTTCGGGGGAACCTACGAGCAGTACTTC
clone size: .; D gene: .; J gene: TRBJ2-7; V gene: TRBV2; CDR3 protein: CATSANEQYF; CDR3 DNA: TGTGCCACCTCCGCGAATGAGCAGTACTTC
clone size: .; D gene: TRBD2; J gene: TRBJ2-7; V gene: TRBV5-4; CDR3 protein: CASSSTRRGGIEQYF; CDR3 DNA: TGTGCCAGCAGCTCTACTCGGCGGGGGGGTATCGAGCAGTACTTC
clone size: .; D gene: TRBD1; J gene: TRBJ1-4; V gene: TRBV7-2; CDR3 protein: CASSPRSADRGVLFF; CDR3 DNA: TGTGCCAGCAGTCCCCGCTCGGCGGACAGGGGAGTACTGTTTTTT
clone size: .; D gene: .; J gene: TRBJ2-7; V gene: TRBV5-1; CDR3 protein: CASSLGGPVEQYF; CDR3 DNA: TGCGCCAGCAGCTTGGGAGGGCCGGTCGAGCAGTACTTC
clone size: few; D gene: .; J gene: TRBJ2-5; V gene: TRBV19; CDR3 protein: CASSMAGSQYF; CDR3 DNA: TGTGCCAGTAGTATGGCGGGGTCTCAGTACTTC
clone size: .; D gene: .; J gene: TRBJ2-1; V gene: TRBV6-6; CDR3 protein: CASSYSRANNEQFF; CDR3 DNA: TGTGCCAGCAGTTACTCGAGGGCCAATAATGAGCAGTTCTTC
clone size: .; D gene: .; J gene: TRBJ1-1; V gene: TRBV10-1; CDR3 protein: CASSDGRGTEAFF; CDR3 DNA: TGCGCCAGCAGTGACGGCAGGGGAACTGAAGCTTTCTTT
clone size: .; D gene: .; J gene: TRBJ2-7; V gene: TRBV5-1; CDR3 protein: CASRAQGSSYEQYF; CDR3 DNA: TGCGCCAGCAGGGCCCAGGGTAGCTCCTACGAGCAGTACTTC
clone size: .; D gene: TRBD1; J gene: TRBJ2-2; V gene: TRBV7-3; CDR3 protein: CASSIRQGYTGELFF; CDR3 DNA: TGTGCCAGCAGCATTAGACAGGGTTATACCGGGGAGCTGTTTTTT
clone size: few; D gene: .; J gene: TRBJ2-2; V gene: TRBV5-1; CDR3 protein: CASSLMQGNTGELFF; CDR3 DNA: TGCGCCAGCAGCTTGATGCAGGGGAACACCGGGGAGCTGTTTTTT
clone size: .; D gene: .; J gene: TRBJ2-7; V gene: TRBV11-2; CDR3 protein: CASSFVGGPIYEQYF; CDR3 DNA: TGTGCCAGCAGCTTCGTGGGGGGGCCAATCTACGAGCAGTACTTC
clone size: .; D gene: .; J gene: TRBJ1-2; V gene: TRBV18; CDR3 protein: CASSPEEGSYYGYTF; CDR3 DNA: TGTGCCAGCTCACCAGAGGAGGGAAGTTACTATGGCTACACCTTC
clone size: few; D gene: TRBD1; J gene: TRBJ2-5; V gene: TRBV2; CDR3 protein: CATVKDRVGQETQYF; CDR3 DNA: TGTGCCACCGTGAAGGACAGGGTTGGCCAAGAGACCCAGTACTTC
clone size: .; D gene: .; J gene: TRBJ1-3; V gene: TRBV18; CDR3 protein: CASSPDRISGNTIYF; CDR3 DNA: TGTGCCAGCTCACCAGACAGGATTTCTGGAAACACCATATATTTT
clone size: few; D gene: .; J gene: TRBJ1-4; V gene: TRBV28; CDR3 protein: CASSFQGRPNEKLFF; CDR3 DNA: TGTGCCAGCAGTTTCCAGGGGAGACCTAATGAAAAACTGTTTTTT
clone size: .; D gene: TRBD1; J gene: TRBJ1-6; V gene: TRBV27; CDR3 protein: CASSRDRNMFNSPLHF; CDR3 DNA: TGTGCCAGCTCACGGGACAGGAATATGTTTAATTCACCCCTCCACTTT
clone size: .; D gene: .; J gene: TRBJ2-6; V gene: TRBV7-2; CDR3 protein: CASSLGGFEAGANVLTF; CDR3 DNA: TGTGCCAGCAGCTTAGGAGGTTTCGAGGCTGGGGCCAACGTCCTGACTTTC
clone size: many; D gene: TRBD1; J gene: TRBJ1-1; V gene: TRBV18; CDR3 protein: CASSPRSWDRRMNTEAFF; CDR3 DNA: TGTGCCAGCTCACCACGGTCTTGGGACAGACGCATGAACACTGAAGCTTTCTTT
clone size: .; D gene: .; J gene: TRBJ1-1; V gene: TRBV14; CDR3 protein: CASSQDYGGGGWAFF; CDR3 DNA: TGTGCCAGCAGCCAAGATTACGGGGGTGGTGGATGGGCTTTCTTT
clone size: .; D gene: .; J gene: TRBJ1-2; V gene: TRBV5-6; CDR3 protein: CATFLAGRDYGYTF; CDR3 DNA: TGTGCCACGTTTCTTGCCGGGAGGGACTATGGCTACACCTTC
clone size: .; D gene: TRBD1; J gene: TRBJ1-2; V gene: TRBV11-2; CDR3 protein: CASSEQGFNGYTF; CDR3 DNA: TGTGCCAGCAGCGAACAGGGGTTCAACGGCTACACCTTC
clone size: .; D gene: .; J gene: TRBJ2-7; V gene: TRBV7-2; CDR3 protein: CASSQGTIEQYF; CDR3 DNA: TGTGCCAGCAGCCAGGGGACAATCGAGCAGTACTTC
clone size: few; D gene: .; J gene: TRBJ1-1; V gene: TRBV6-5; CDR3 protein: CASSYSLQAAEAFF; CDR3 DNA: TGTGCCAGCAGTTACTCGTTGCAGGCCGCTGAAGCTTTCTTT
clone size: few; D gene: TRBD1; J gene: TRBJ2-7; V gene: TRBV28; CDR3 protein: CASSPVLDRGLSYEQYF; CDR3 DNA: TGTGCCAGCAGTCCCGTCCTCGACAGGGGCTTAAGCTACGAGCAGTACTTC
clone size: .; D gene: TRBD1; J gene: TRBJ2-3; V gene: TRBV2; CDR3 protein: CASSSTGASRADTQYF; CDR3 DNA: TGTGCCAGCAGTTCGACAGGGGCCTCTAGGGCAGATACGCAGTATTTT
clone size: few; D gene: .; J gene: TRBJ1-4; V gene: TRBV4-1; CDR3 protein: CASSRQDNEKLFF; CDR3 DNA: TGCGCCAGCAGTCGACAGGATAATGAAAAACTGTTTTTT
clone size: .; D gene: TRBD1; J gene: TRBJ2-7; V gene: TRBV15; CDR3 protein: CATSRDEDRDSYEQYF; CDR3 DNA: TGTGCCACCAGCAGAGATGAGGACAGGGACTCCTACGAGCAGTACTTC
clone size: .; D gene: .; J gene: TRBJ1-6; V gene: TRBV5-1; CDR3 protein: CASSFGQRSSYNSPLHF; CDR3 DNA: TGCGCCAGCAGTTTCGGACAGAGAAGTTCCTATAATTCACCCCTCCACTTT
clone size: .; D gene: TRBD1; J gene: TRBJ2-7; V gene: TRBV7-2; CDR3 protein: CASSPGTGKGEQYF; CDR3 DNA: TGTGCCAGCAGCCCCGGGACAGGGAAAGGGGAGCAGTACTTC
clone size: .; D gene: .; J gene: TRBJ2-3; V gene: TRBV11-2; CDR3 protein: CATNPGSTDTQYF; CDR3 DNA: TGTGCCACTAATCCAGGAAGCACAGATACGCAGTATTTT
clone size: .; D gene: .; J gene: TRBJ1-5; V gene: TRBV4-3; CDR3 protein: CASSQEDRGGGQPQHF; CDR3 DNA: TGCGCCAGCAGCCAAGAAGATCGAGGTGGTGGTCAGCCCCAGCATTTT
clone size: .; D gene: TRBD1; J gene: TRBJ2-3; V gene: TRBV4-1; CDR3 protein: CASSRETGTSTDTQYF; CDR3 DNA: TGCGCCAGCAGCCGCGAGACAGGGACAAGCACAGATACGCAGTATTTT
clone size: .; D gene: .; J gene: TRBJ2-3; V gene: TRBV6-1; CDR3 protein: CASSFRGQYTDTQYF; CDR3 DNA: TGTGCCAGCAGTTTTAGGGGACAATACACAGATACGCAGTATTTT
clone size: .; D gene: TRBD1; J gene: TRBJ2-2; V gene: TRBV7-2; CDR3 protein: CASRPGQGFGELFF; CDR3 DNA: TGTGCCAGCCGTCCGGGACAGGGATTCGGGGAGCTGTTTTTT
clone size: .; D gene: .; J gene: TRBJ1-1; V gene: TRBV7-9; CDR3 protein: CASSPSQTNTEAFF; CDR3 DNA: TGTGCCAGCAGTCCTAGTCAGACGAACACTGAAGCTTTCTTT
clone size: .; D gene: TRBD1; J gene: TRBJ1-6; V gene: TRBV5-6; CDR3 protein: CASSVGQKYNSPLHF; CDR3 DNA: TGTGCCAGCAGTGTGGGACAGAAATATAATTCACCCCTCCACTTT
clone size: few; D gene: .; J gene: TRBJ1-1; V gene: TRBV12-2; CDR3 protein: CATEFIGDTEAFF; CDR3 DNA: TGTGCAACAGAATTCATTGGTGACACTGAAGCTTTCTTT
clone size: .; D gene: .; J gene: TRBJ2-7; V gene: TRBV6-5; CDR3 protein: CASRGGVAYEQYF; CDR3 DNA: TGTGCCAGCAGAGGAGGGGTCGCCTACGAGCAGTACTTC
clone size: .; D gene: .; J gene: TRBJ2-7; V gene: TRBV19; CDR3 protein: CASSIARTRDSYEQYF; CDR3 DNA: TGTGCCAGTAGTATTGCAAGGACTCGTGATTCCTACGAGCAGTACTTC
clone size: once; D gene: .; J gene: TRBJ1-6; V gene: TRBV16; CDR3 protein: CASSQSAAGANSPLHF; CDR3 DNA: TGTGCCAGCAGCCAATCGGCGGCAGGGGCTAATTCACCCCTCCACTTT
clone size: .; D gene: TRBD1; J gene: TRBJ1-6; V gene: TRBV6-6; CDR3 protein: CASRDRDRADPPLHF; CDR3 DNA: TGTGCCAGCAGAGACCGGGACAGGGCGGATCCACCCCTCCACTTT
clone size: .; D gene: TRBD1; J gene: TRBJ2-2; V gene: TRBV9; CDR3 protein: CASSAGTGTGELFF; CDR3 DNA: TGTGCCAGCAGCGCCGGGACAGGCACCGGGGAGCTGTTTTTT
clone size: .; D gene: .; J gene: TRBJ1-2; V gene: TRBV5-1; CDR3 protein: CASSLDTSSPYGYTF; CDR3 DNA: TGCGCCAGCAGCTTGGATACTAGTAGTCCCTATGGCTACACCTTC
clone size: .; D gene: .; J gene: TRBJ1-1; V gene: TRBV4-1; CDR3 protein: CASSQVTKELTEAFF; CDR3 DNA: TGCGCCAGCAGCCAAGTGACTAAGGAACTGACTGAAGCTTTCTTT
clone size: few; D gene: .; J gene: TRBJ1-1; V gene: TRBV2; CDR3 protein: CASSERAFF; CDR3 DNA: TGTGCCAGCAGTGAGCGGGCTTTCTTT
clone size: once; D gene: TRBD2; J gene: TRBJ2-1; V gene: TRBV5-1; CDR3 protein: CASSLGLAGAGHNEQFF; CDR3 DNA: TGCGCCAGCAGCTTAGGACTAGCGGGGGCCGGGCACAATGAGCAGTTCTTC
clone size: .; D gene: TRBD2; J gene: TRBJ2-3; V gene: TRBV5-1; CDR3 protein: CASSWKTSGGSSTDTQYF; CDR3 DNA: TGCGCCAGCAGCTGGAAGACTAGCGGGGGCTCTAGCACAGATACGCAGTATTTT
clone size: .; D gene: .; J gene: TRBJ1-2; V gene: TRBV6-1; CDR3 protein: CASSVSYTFGDNYGYTF; CDR3 DNA: .